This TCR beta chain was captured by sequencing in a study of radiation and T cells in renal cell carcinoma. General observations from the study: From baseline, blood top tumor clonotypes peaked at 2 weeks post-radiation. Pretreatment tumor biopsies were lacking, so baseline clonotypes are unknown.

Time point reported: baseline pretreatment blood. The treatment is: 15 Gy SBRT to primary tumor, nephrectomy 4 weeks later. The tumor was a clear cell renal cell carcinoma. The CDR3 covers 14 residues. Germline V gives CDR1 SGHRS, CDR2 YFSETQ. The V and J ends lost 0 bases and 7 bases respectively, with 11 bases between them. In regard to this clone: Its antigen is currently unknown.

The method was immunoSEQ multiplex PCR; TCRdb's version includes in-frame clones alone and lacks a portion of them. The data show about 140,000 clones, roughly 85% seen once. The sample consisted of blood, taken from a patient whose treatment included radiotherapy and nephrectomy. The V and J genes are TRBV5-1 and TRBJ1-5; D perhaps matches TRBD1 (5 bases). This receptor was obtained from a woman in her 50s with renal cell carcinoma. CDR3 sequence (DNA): TGCGCCAGCAGCTTGGGGCAGGGAGAACAGCCCCAGCATTTT. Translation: CASSLGQGEQPQHF.